This TCR beta chain was sequenced for a study of T cell changes during pregnancy in multiple sclerosis. The CDR3 sequence is 12 residues long. Germline V gives CDR1 SGHDN, CDR2 FVKESK. The ends were cut back, 1 base at V and 11 bases at J, with 11 bases in the middle. Produced via immunoSEQ multiplex PCR; TCRdb's table is partial and in-frame only. The repertoire consists of some 38,000 clones, with 80% to 95% occurring once and the leading ten covering around 0.4%. The chain recombines TRBV14 with TRBJ1-1; possible D gene TRBD1, 5 bases. The starting material was CD4+ T cells from peripheral blood mononuclear cells, obtained after pregnancy. The receptor was derived from a female donor in good health, enrolled as a control in a pregnancy study. The CDR3 is CASSQVGAGAFF. DNA for the CDR3: TGTGCCAGCAGCCAAGTTGGGGCTGGGGCTTTCTTT.